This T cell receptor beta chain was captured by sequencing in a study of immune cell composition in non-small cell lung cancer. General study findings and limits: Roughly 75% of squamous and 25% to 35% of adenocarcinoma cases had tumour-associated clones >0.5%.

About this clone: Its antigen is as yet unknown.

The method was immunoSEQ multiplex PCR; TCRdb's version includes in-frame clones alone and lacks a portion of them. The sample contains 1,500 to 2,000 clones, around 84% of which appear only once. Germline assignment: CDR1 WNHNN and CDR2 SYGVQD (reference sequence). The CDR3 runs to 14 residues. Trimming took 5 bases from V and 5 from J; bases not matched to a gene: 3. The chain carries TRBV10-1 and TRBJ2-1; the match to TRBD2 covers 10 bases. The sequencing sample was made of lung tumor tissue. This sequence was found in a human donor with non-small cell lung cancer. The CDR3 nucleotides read TGCGCCAGCAGTACGGGACTAGCGCACAATGAGCAGTTCTTC. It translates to CASSTGLAHNEQFF.